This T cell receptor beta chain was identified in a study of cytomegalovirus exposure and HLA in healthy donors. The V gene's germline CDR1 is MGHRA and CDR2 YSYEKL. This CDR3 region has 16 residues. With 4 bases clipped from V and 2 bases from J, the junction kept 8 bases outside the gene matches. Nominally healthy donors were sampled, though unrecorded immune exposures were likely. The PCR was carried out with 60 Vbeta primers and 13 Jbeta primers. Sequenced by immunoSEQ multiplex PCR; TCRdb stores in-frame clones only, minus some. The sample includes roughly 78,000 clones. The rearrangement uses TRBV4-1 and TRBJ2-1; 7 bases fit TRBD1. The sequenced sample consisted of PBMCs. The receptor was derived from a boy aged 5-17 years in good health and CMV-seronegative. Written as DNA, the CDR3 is TGCGCCAGCAGCCGTTACGACAGGGACGCCTACAATGAGCAGTTCTTC. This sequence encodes CASSRYDRDAYNEQFF.